This T cell receptor (beta chain) was recovered during a study of response to subunit inactivated influenza vaccine. This clonotype was detected ten times or more. Its antigen is unknown. Findings of the study overall: Seasonal influenza vaccination, on each occasion, was suggested by the authors to recruit few new T cells.

Between the trimmed V and J ends, which lost 1 base and 7 bases, there was a span of 9 bases. CDR3 size: 13 residues. CDR1 SGHRS and CDR2 YFSETQ come from the germline V gene. Via MiXCR, TCRdb re-called the RT-PCR reads, giving one row per CDR3 protein. This table holds 400,000 to 650,000 distinct CDR3 sequences, 6% to 9% found once. This specimen consisted of PBMCs from blood, obtained about 23 months after vaccination. This TCR derives from a man between 45 and 75 years old who received an inactivated influenza vaccine. The rearrangement uses TRBV5-1 and TRBJ2-1, with a weak D call TRBD2 (5 bases). Here the CDR3 DNA reads TGCGCCAGCAGCTTGAGTCAGCGGAATGAGCAGTTCTTC. Translation: CASSLSQRNEQFF.